This T cell receptor beta chain was documented in a study of memory CD4+ T cells and cytomegalovirus serostatus. General study findings and limits: A US-trained random forest predicted CMV serostatus with median AUC roughly 0.91.

The sort gate was single viable CD3+CD4+CD8-CD45RO+ cells for memory CD4+ T cells. Authors' data handling: Out-of-frame sequences were removed, leaving a few million distinct TCRbeta sequences. Profiling relied on immunoSEQ multiplex PCR, and the TCRdb table lists in-frame clones only, not all of them. The DNA gave D and trimming, while V, J and clone size come from that table. Of 80,000 or so clones in the sample, under 80% were seen once. Comments on this clone: Its antigen is as yet unknown.

This receptor was obtained from an adult in good health and CMV-seropositive. Sequencing used memory CD4+ T cells from blood.

The CDR3 is CASSDTLQSDTQYF. CDR3 sequence (DNA): TGTGCCAGCAGTGACACCCTTCAATCGGATACGCAGTATTTT. This sequence joins TRBV2 and TRBJ2-3; D remains ambiguous. Germline lookup yields CDR1 SNHLY and CDR2 FYNNEI. Trimming left V 3 bases short and J 6 bases short, with 13 bases between. The CDR3 has 14 residues.